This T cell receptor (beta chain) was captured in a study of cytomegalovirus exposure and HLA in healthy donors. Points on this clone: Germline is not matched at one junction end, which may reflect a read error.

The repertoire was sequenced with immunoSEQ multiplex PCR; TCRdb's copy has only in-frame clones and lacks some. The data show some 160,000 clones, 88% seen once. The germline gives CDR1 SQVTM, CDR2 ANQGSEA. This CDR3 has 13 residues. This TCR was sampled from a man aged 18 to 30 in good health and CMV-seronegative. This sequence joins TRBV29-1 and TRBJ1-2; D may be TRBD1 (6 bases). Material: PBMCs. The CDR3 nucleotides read TGCAGCGTGGAAGACAGGTTCAGCTATGGCTACACCTTC. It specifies CSVEDRFSYGYTF.